A single sample gave rise to the 12 T cell receptor beta chains below, sequenced in a study of blood T cell repertoires in COVID-19. Profiling relied on immunoSEQ multiplex PCR, and the TCRdb table lists in-frame clones only, not all of them. Of 72,000 or so clones listed, 86% are singletons. Sequencing was performed on peripheral blood. The source of these receptors is a woman aged 55-70 years with acute or convalescent COVID-19.

This sequence joins TRBV12-3 or TRBV12-4 and TRBJ1-2, with 7 positions matching TRBD1. V was clipped by 5 bases and J by 8 bases; unmatched bases: 8. The CDR3 spans 13 residues. The CDR3 nucleotides are TGTGCCAGCAGTACCCGGGACAGCCTCGGCTACACCTTC. It is translated as CASSTRDSLGYTF.

V is TRBV7-8 and J is TRBJ2-5; 10 bases are shared with TRBD1. Germline trimming cut 6 bases from V and 5 bases from J; bases unmatched to any gene: 9. This CDR3 is built from 15 residues. Germline CDR1 and CDR2: SGHVS and FQNEAQ. DNA of the CDR3: TGTGCCAGCAGGCCGGACAGGGGGATATGGGAGACCCAGTACTTC. It yields the protein CASRPDRGIWETQYF.

This clone was recorded only once. V and J are TRBV9 and TRBJ2-7, with TRBD1 as a possible D gene (6 bases). This CDR3 is 14 amino acids long. Trimming took 3 bases from V and 1 from J, leaving 11 bases between them. CDR1 is SGDLS, CDR2 YYNGEE, per germline. The CDR3 coding sequence is TGTGCCAGCAGCGCGAGGGGGAATTCCTACGAGCAGTACTTC. This encodes CASSARGNSYEQYF.

This clone has only one observation. The chain carries TRBV10-1 and TRBJ2-5; 7 nucleotides line up with TRBD1. Germline CDR1 is WNHNN and CDR2 is SYGVQD (reference sequence). Unmatched junction bases numbered 8, after V lost 6 bases and J lost 4 bases. CDR3 length: 14 residues. As DNA, the CDR3 is TGCGCCAGCAGCGCCGGGACAGCAGTAGAGACCCAGTACTTC. It yields the protein CASSAGTAVETQYF.

The genes are TRBV7-9 and TRBJ1-2; the D gene is possibly TRBD1 (5 bases). Germline CDR1 reads SEHNR; CDR2 reads FQNEAQ (reference sequence). V lost 5 bases and J 3 bases, leaving 22 bases between the germline ends. CDR3 length equals 17 residues. The CDR3 region has the DNA TGTGCCAGCAGCCAATGGGGGGGACTCCAGCTCTACTATGGCTACACCTTC. Encoded protein: CASSQWGGLQLYYGYTF.

The J gene is TRBJ1-2, the V gene TRBV3-1 (or the pseudogene TRBV3-2); TRBD1 matches at 8 bases. The germline V gene encodes CDR1 LGHDT and CDR2 YNNKEL (reference sequence). The CDR3 sequence is 15 residues long. Trimming at V came to 4 bases and at J to 4 bases, leaving 8 bases not matched to a gene. CDR3 amino acids: CASSREVDRGYGYTF. In nucleotides, the CDR3 is TGTGCCAGCAGCCGGGAGGTTGACAGGGGCTATGGCTACACCTTC.

The CDR3 loop reads CASSPEGGSPADTQYF. The CDR3, as DNA: TGCGCCAGCAGCCCCGAAGGAGGTTCCCCGGCGGATACGCAGTATTTT. The chain recombines TRBV4-1 with TRBJ2-3; tentatively, D is TRBD2 (5 bases). V lost 4 bases, J lost 6 bases, and 20 bases lay in between. CDR3 size: 16 residues. CDR1 is MGHRA, CDR2 YSYEKL, per germline.

This clone has only a few counts. V usage is TRBV3-1 (or the pseudogene TRBV3-2) and J usage is TRBJ2-5; 8 bases agree with TRBD2. With V trimmed by 4 bases and J by 4 bases, 11 bases remained unmatched. Germline assignment: CDR1 LGHDT and CDR2 YNNKEL (reference sequence). The CDR3 is 16 residues long. The CDR3 spells CASSPTRAGGRETQYF. Here the CDR3 DNA reads TGTGCCAGCAGCCCAACAAGGGCGGGGGGCAGAGAGACCCAGTACTTC.

This chain's CDR3 is CASSLNQGYEQYF. The CDR3, as DNA: TGCGCCAGCAGTTTAAACCAGGGCTACGAGCAGTACTTC. The rearrangement links TRBV5-1 to TRBJ2-7; possibly TRBD1 for D (5 bases). Trimming took 5 bases from V and 3 from J, leaving 12 bases between them. The CDR3 has 13 amino acids. In germline, CDR1 is SGHRS, CDR2 YFSETQ.

The chain couples TRBV10-3 to TRBJ1-1, with TRBD1 identical over 9 bases. CDR3 length: 16 residues. Per germline, CDR1 ENHRY and CDR2 SYGVKD. With V trimmed by 4 bases and J by 1 base, 7 bases remained unmatched. The CDR3 loop is CAISARTGVKNTEAFF. The DNA of the CDR3 is TGTGCCATCAGTGCTAGGACAGGGGTCAAGAACACTGAAGCTTTCTTT.

The J gene is TRBJ1-4, the V gene TRBV6-6, with TRBD1 identical over 10 bases. Trimming took 8 bases from V and 5 from J; bases not matched to a gene: 8. Germline CDR1 MNHNY, CDR2 SVGAGI (reference sequence). The CDR3 is made up of 15 amino acids. The chain's CDR3 is CASCSADRGNEKLFF. The DNA for the CDR3 is TGTGCCAGCTGTTCGGCGGACAGGGGGAATGAAAAACTGTTTTTT.

This rearrangement joins TRBV19 to TRBJ1-3; D not certain. There are 14 residues in the CDR3. Trimming stripped 4 bases from V and 1 base from J, with 8 bases between. CDR1 LNHDA and CDR2 SQIVND come from the germline V gene (reference sequence). CDR3 nucleotides: TGTGCCAGTAGTAACGGACTATCTGGAAACACCATATATTTT. This codes for CASSNGLSGNTIYF.